This T cell receptor beta chain was sequenced for a study of blood T cell repertoires in COVID-19. V trimming: 4 bases; J trimming: 1 base; junction bases outside the gene matches: 6. The CDR3 spans 15 residues. The germline V gene encodes CDR1 SGHRS and CDR2 YFSETQ. Some clones are missing from TCRdb's copy, which holds only in-frame ones; the method was immunoSEQ multiplex PCR. The data contain about 94,000 clones, approximately 83% of them singletons. This chain joins TRBV5-1 and TRBJ1-1; 8 bases align to TRBD1. Sequenced: peripheral blood. This receptor was taken from a man between 60 and 75 years old with acute or convalescent COVID-19. The CDR3 loop reads CASSKGQGGNTEAFF. The CDR3 region has the DNA TGCGCCAGCAGCAAAGGACAGGGAGGGAACACTGAAGCTTTCTTT.